This TCR beta chain is drawn from a study of blood T cell repertoires in COVID-19. At the level of the study: Spain, Italy and the United States supplied samples that represented acute and convalescent COVID-19. T cells, B-cell-depleted T cells, or PBMCs provided the cDNA or gDNA that served as material.

Only in-frame clones appear in the TCRdb table, and some are missing; sequencing was by immunoSEQ multiplex PCR. The sample includes 20,000 or so clones, 84% of them seen just once. CDR3 size: 14 residues. V lost 0 bases, J lost 8 bases, and 11 bases lay in between. CDR1 SGHTS and CDR2 YDEGEE come from the germline V gene. This chain connects TRBV5-8 to TRBJ1-4, with TRBD1 as a possible D gene (5 bases). Sequencing input: peripheral blood. The TCR was taken from a man aged 35 to 55 with acute or convalescent COVID-19. The CDR3 loop is CASSLEGEDEKLFF. Written as DNA, the CDR3 is TGTGCCAGCAGCTTGGAAGGGGAGGACGAAAAACTGTTTTTT.